A selection of T cell receptor beta chains follows, all from one sample in a study of beta chain features in type 1 diabetes. Profiled with immunoSEQ multiplex PCR; TCRdb holds only in-frame clones, not every one. The repertoire consists of tens of thousands of clones, with about 66% occurring once and the leading ten covering about 2%. Specimen: Tregs from blood. The receptors shown here come from a woman between 18 and 29 years old with type 1 diabetes. Both conserved end residues are part of each CDR3. The D gene is left open where the match is weak.

TRBV5-1	TRBD1	TRBJ2-7	CASRWTGDFYEQYF
TRBV30	-	TRBJ2-3	CAWNFADTQYF
TRBV10-3	-	TRBJ2-6	CAISDGDTFSGANVLTF
TRBV7-2	-	TRBJ2-6	CASSGGGAGANVLTF
TRBV6-1	-	TRBJ1-2	CAIGSIYGYTF
TRBV6-6	TRBD2	TRBJ2-7	CASIPSPGLGRYEQYF
TRBV5-1	-	TRBJ2-5	CASSYAAGFETQYF
TRBV27	-	TRBJ1-6	CASSGTANSPLHF
TRBV6-5	TRBD1	TRBJ1-2	CASRPRQGPNYGYTF
TRBV15	-	TRBJ2-3	CATSRARDTQYF
TRBV7-8	TRBD2	TRBJ2-3	CASSLEGGGARDTQYF
TRBV4-1	TRBD2	TRBJ2-2	CASSQGSGSSTGELFF
TRBV15	TRBD1	TRBJ2-4	CATSRAGQGTKNIQYF
TRBV14	-	TRBJ2-3	CASSQETGTQYF
TRBV5-1	-	TRBJ2-7	CASSLAGDSYEQYF
TRBV10-3	TRBD2	TRBJ2-2	CAISESSGSINTGELFF
TRBV18	TRBD2	TRBJ2-3	CASSPPISGGYTDTQYF
TRBV6-6	-	TRBJ1-6	CASSYGRVVSPLHF
TRBV29-1	-	TRBJ2-3	CSVDGPGQSADTQYF
TRBV5-1	TRBD1	-	CASSGSRGLYEQYF
TRBV9	TRBD1	TRBJ2-7	CASSPGTALRSSYEQYF
TRBV6-6	TRBD1	TRBJ2-7	CAVSRDSSYEQYF
TRBV7-9	-	TRBJ2-5	CASWEMGETQYF
TRBV27	-	TRBJ2-7	CASSSGSAGGYEQYF
TRBV30	-	TRBJ2-7	CAWSVRAVSSYEQYF
TRBV6-1	-	TRBJ2-7	CASSDPAGILGRQYF
TRBV28	-	TRBJ2-5	CASSFRQVQETQYF
TRBV25-1	-	TRBJ2-7	CASSELNSYEQYF
TRBV29-1	-	TRBJ2-5	CSVEDYETQYF
TRBV7-2	TRBD1	TRBJ2-2	CASSRQGTVNTGELFF
TRBV9	-	TRBJ2-3	CASSPRGHMRGTDTQYF
TRBV7-2	-	TRBJ2-7	CASSLTSGLGYEQYF
TRBV5-1	TRBD1	TRBJ2-7	CASSWTGMSYEQYF
TRBV6-1	-	TRBJ1-6	CASSLDRGSPLHF
TRBV5-6	TRBD1	TRBJ2-7	CASRRRQGHEQYF
TRBV5-1	TRBD1	TRBJ1-6	CASSLGQGGSPLHF
TRBV7-9	-	TRBJ2-4	CASSLARRGAENIQYF
TRBV27	-	TRBJ1-6	CASSLSSGFYNSPLHF
TRBV6-5	-	TRBJ2-5	CASKRPLPASTQYF
TRBV19	TRBD1	TRBJ1-2	CASNLAGGSMGGGYTF
TRBV7-9	TRBD1	TRBJ1-6	CASRTGWDSPLHF
TRBV7-2	TRBD1	TRBJ1-1	CASKGQLNTEAFF
TRBV6-1	TRBD1	TRBJ1-3	CASSRGPGNTIYF
TRBV11-2	-	TRBJ2-7	CASSLQGLGEQYF
TRBV7-9	-	TRBJ1-5	CASGRGAGMGPQHF
TRBV29-1	-	TRBJ2-1	CSARETYNEQFF
TRBV18	-	TRBJ1-1	CASSPPKNTLLPFF
TRBV29-1	TRBD2	TRBJ2-7	CSVVTGRAEDEQYF
TRBV2	TRBD1	TRBJ2-1	CASDVYGTGYNEQFF
TRBV15	-	TRBJ2-6	CATSRDRDSGANVLTF